The TCR beta chain described here comes from a study of control samples from healthy donors and cancer patients. Assay used: immunoSEQ multiplex PCR; TCRdb lists only in-frame clones, some missing. The sample carries about 120,000 clones, roughly 93% recorded once. There are 15 residues in the CDR3. Trimming shortened V by 6 bases and J by 0 bases, and 12 bases separated the two germline ends. Looked up from germline, CDR1 is LNHDA and CDR2 is SQIVND (reference sequence). Sequencing was done on a sample of blood. The V call is TRBV19, the J call TRBJ1-3; unclear D gene. This clonotype was obtained from a man aged 25 to 40 in good health. The CDR3 DNA sequence: TGTGCCAGTAGCATATCCGGGAACTCTGGAAACACCATATATTTT. This encodes CASSISGNSGNTIYF.